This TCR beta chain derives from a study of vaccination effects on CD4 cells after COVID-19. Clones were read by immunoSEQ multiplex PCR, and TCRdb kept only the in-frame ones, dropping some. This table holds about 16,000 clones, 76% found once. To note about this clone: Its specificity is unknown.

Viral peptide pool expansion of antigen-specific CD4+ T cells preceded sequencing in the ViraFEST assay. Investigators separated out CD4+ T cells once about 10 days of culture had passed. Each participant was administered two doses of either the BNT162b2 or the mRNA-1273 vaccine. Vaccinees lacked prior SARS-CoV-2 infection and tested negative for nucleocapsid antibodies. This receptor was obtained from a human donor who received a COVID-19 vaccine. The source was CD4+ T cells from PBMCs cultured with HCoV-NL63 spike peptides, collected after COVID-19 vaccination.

The CDR3 sequence: CASRRGTSGSPEQFF. In nucleotides, the CDR3 is TGTGCCAGCAGGCGTGGCACTAGCGGTTCTCCGGAGCAGTTCTTC. The genes are TRBV6-5 and TRBJ2-1, with 8 bases identical to TRBD2. Germline values: CDR1 MNHEY, CDR2 SVGAGI. The CDR3 runs to 15 residues. V was pared by 6 bases and J by 10 bases, with 14 bases of the junction left unmatched.